Listed below are T cell receptor beta chains from one sample, sequenced in a study of vaccination and CD4 T cells after COVID-19. TCRdb re-analysed the PCR reads in MiXCR, keeping a single row per CDR3 protein. Of about 6,600 distinct CDR3 sequences in the sample, almost 30% were seen once. These receptors' targets are unknown. The sample was CD4+ T cells from blood, cultured in vitro. The origin of the receptors is a human donor in good health. The CDR3 runs from the conserved cysteine through the conserved F or W. A D gene is named only where the DNA matches it firmly. Clone size is stated in some rows and not others, as once, few, many or a class when expanded.

size	V	J	D	DNA	CDR3
few	TRBV21-1	TRBJ1-5	NA	TGTGCCAGCTTGGGGAGGAATGGCAATCAGCCCCAGCATTTT	CASLGRNGNQPQHF
NA	TRBV27	TRBJ2-5	NA	TGTGCCAGCAGTCTCCGGGTCACGCCCGCAGAGACCCAGTACTTC	CASSLRVTPAETQYF
NA	TRBV5-6	TRBJ1-1	NA	TGTGCCAGCAGCAGAAGGACAAGTGAAGCTTTCTTT	CASSRRTSEAFF
NA	TRBV2	TRBJ1-1	NA	TGTGCCGTCAGACGGCTGAACACTGAAGCTTTCTTT	CAVRRLNTEAFF
once	TRBV7-9	TRBJ1-4	NA	TGTGCCAGCAGCGGGTCCGGCACTAATGAAAAACTGTTTTTT	CASSGSGTNEKLFF
few	TRBV6-5	TRBJ1-1	TRBD1	TGTGCCAGCAGTTACTCCCCCAGACAGGGAGCTGAAGCTTTCTTT	CASSYSPRQGAEAFF
NA	TRBV7-2	TRBJ1-5	NA	TGTGCCAGCAGCTTAGCGCGGGGGGCCAATCAGCCCCAGCATTTT	CASSLARGANQPQHF
few	TRBV19	TRBJ2-3	TRBD2	TGTGCCAGTAGTATAGGGCTAGCGGGGAGGAGCACAGATACGCAGTATTTT	CASSIGLAGRSTDTQYF
NA	TRBV14	TRBJ2-7	TRBD1	TGTGCCAGCAGCCAAGGGTCAGGGGGCATCTACGAGCAGTACTTC	CASSQGSGGIYEQYF
NA	TRBV2	TRBJ1-5	NA	TGTGCCAGCAGTGGGACCAATTTCAATCAGCCCCAGCATTTT	CASSGTNFNQPQHF
NA	TRBV6-1	TRBJ1-1	TRBD1	TGTGCCAGTGTACAGGGGGGGTGGAACACTGAAGCTTTCTTT	CASVQGGWNTEAFF
NA	TRBV5-1	TRBJ2-5	TRBD2	TGCGCCAGCAGCTTGGTTCTAGCGGGGGGTCAGGAGACCCAGTACTTC	CASSLVLAGGQETQYF
NA	TRBV20-1	TRBJ1-1	NA	TGCAGTGCTAGAAGGGGGGACACTGAAGCTTTCTTT	CSARRGDTEAFF